The subject of this entry is one TCR beta chain. Sequencing was performed with immunoSEQ multiplex PCR; in TCRdb, only in-frame clones are kept and a portion is missing. This table has 240,000 or so clones, roughly 82% appearing once. The CDR3 contains 14 residues. Trimming took off 0 bases at V and 2 bases at J, with 7 bases between the two ends. CDR1 and CDR2 (germline): MGHRA, YSYEKL. This sample was included in a study of blood T cell repertoires in COVID-19. About the study: COVID-19 samples from acute and convalescent phases originated in the United States, Italy and Spain.

All recovered Cohort 3 donors got two negative PCRs, got clearance, or saw symptom resolution. Input material: PBMCs or T cells enriched from blood (not recorded which). This receptor was obtained from a woman between 45 and 65 years old who had recovered from COVID-19. The chain couples TRBV4-1 to TRBJ1-1; D is undetermined. The CDR3 is CASSQEEGNTEAFF. CDR3 in DNA: TGCGCCAGCAGCCAAGAAGAGGGAAACACTGAAGCTTTCTTT.